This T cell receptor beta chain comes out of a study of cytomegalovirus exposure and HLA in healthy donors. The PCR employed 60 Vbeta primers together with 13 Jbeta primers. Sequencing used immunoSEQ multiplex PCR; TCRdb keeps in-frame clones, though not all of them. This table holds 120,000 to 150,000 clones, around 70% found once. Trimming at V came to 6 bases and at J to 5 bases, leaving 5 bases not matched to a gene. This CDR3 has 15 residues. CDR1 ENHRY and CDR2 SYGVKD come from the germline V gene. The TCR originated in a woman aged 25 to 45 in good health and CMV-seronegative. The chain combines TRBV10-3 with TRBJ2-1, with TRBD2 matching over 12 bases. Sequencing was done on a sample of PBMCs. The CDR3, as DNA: TGTGCCATCAGCCTAGCGGGAGGGGATAACAATGAGCAGTTCTTC. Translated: CAISLAGGDNNEQFF.